This T cell receptor (beta chain) was captured in a study of regulatory T cells in long-lasting Graves disease (dated by TCRdb to the early 2020s). General notes on the study: Persistent Graves' disease meant more than 5 years of antithyroid drug treatment with TSH receptor autoantibodies that stayed positive. The study was conducted in China and was registered as a clinical trial. TCR sequencing covered roughly 13 persistent and 20 or so newly diagnosed Graves' disease patients, approximately 33 samples in total. On average, persistent Graves' disease patients in the clinical cohort had been on antithyroid drugs for around ten years. Persistent Graves' disease patients were compared with newly diagnosed Graves' disease patients by peripheral blood TCR sequencing and RNA sequencing.

The protocol used for the library was multiplex PCR. The sequencer listed for this sample is Illumina HiSeq 4000. TCR beta libraries were built with iRepertoire HTBI primers and Arm-PCR amplification of CDR3 regions. PCR products were gel purified before sequencing. As for the authors' bioinformatics: Gene usage analysis of CDR3 amino acid clonotypes used the approximately 62 TRBV and 14 to 15 TRBJ segments found across samples. COPE and FqMerger were used to merge filtered high-quality paired reads into contigs. BLAST was used to align contigs to IMGT TRBV, TRBD and TRBJ reference genes, and CDR3 was defined according to IMGT. Any clonotype with a frequency above 0.1% was counted as a highly expanded clone. Repertoire diversity was measured by Shannon entropy, and V-J evenness by the Gini coefficient. Clonotypes shared by more than one individual were considered public. The public reads were run again by TCRdb, first through fastp at Q25 and then through MiXCR, and only productive beta chains were kept. Rows merge per CDR3 protein into single entries with the most common DNA and genes. The V and J calls and clone size are TCRdb's, not the authors'. This sample holds about 340,000 distinct CDR3 sequences; roughly a fifth were observed only once. Together, the top ten hold about 29% of the sample.

The intended sense of this specimen's time point label: persistent/refractory GD, antithyroid drugs over 5 years with positive TRAb. For both TCR sequencing and RNA sequencing, RNA was extracted from PBMCs using TRIzol. Graves' disease was diagnosed according to American Thyroid Association guidelines. Recruitment of patients was carried out at an endocrinology department in Xi'an, China. Each patient gave about 8.1 milliliters of peripheral blood, collected in an EDTA anticoagulant tube. Ficoll Paque Plus density gradient separation was used to isolate PBMCs, and no additional T cell sorting was done. An Agilent 2100 Bioanalyzer and agarose gel were used to check RNA quality, and a NanoDrop 2000 was used to measure RNA concentration. The paper's findings and limits, for the study overall: As a limitation, the authors acknowledged that the small sample size may reduce accuracy. TRBV28, TRBJ1-2 and TRBJ2-5 were preferentially used in persistent disease, while TRBV20-1 and TRBJ2-1 were favored in newly diagnosed disease. A larger number of public clonotypes was shared among persistent patients (approximately 2,500) than among newly diagnosed patients (over 850). Sequencing and analysis were limited to the TCR beta chain. Compared with newly diagnosed patients, persistent Graves' disease patients had lower TCR Shannon entropy and fewer highly expanded clones, which suggests clonal expansion. The study examined only peripheral blood because the primary lesion, thyroid tissue, could not be accessed.

CDR1 MDHEN and CDR2 SYDVKM were looked up in the germline V gene. The CDR3 sequence holds 16 residues, the cysteine and phenylalanine included. CDR3 DNA is the only sequence kept; it has 48 bases, read in frame from the first base. V is pruned by 11 bases and J by 7 bases, leaving 17 bases of the junction without a gene match. There are a few counts of this clonotype. Its specific antigen is unknown. No much larger clone is present one base from it, and per-base qualities are unavailable. This specimen consisted of peripheral blood mononuclear cells (PBMCs), obtained when the disease was refractory, from a patient treated with antithyroid drugs. This sequence was found in a female donor with Graves disease. The chain was built from TRBV28 and TRBJ2-2; a stretch of 9 junction bases matches TRBD2. The sequence in DNA is TGTGCCGCCAGTGTGTTGGTAGCGGGAGCCGGCGGGGAGCTGTTTTTT. This yields the protein CAASVLVAGAGGELFF.